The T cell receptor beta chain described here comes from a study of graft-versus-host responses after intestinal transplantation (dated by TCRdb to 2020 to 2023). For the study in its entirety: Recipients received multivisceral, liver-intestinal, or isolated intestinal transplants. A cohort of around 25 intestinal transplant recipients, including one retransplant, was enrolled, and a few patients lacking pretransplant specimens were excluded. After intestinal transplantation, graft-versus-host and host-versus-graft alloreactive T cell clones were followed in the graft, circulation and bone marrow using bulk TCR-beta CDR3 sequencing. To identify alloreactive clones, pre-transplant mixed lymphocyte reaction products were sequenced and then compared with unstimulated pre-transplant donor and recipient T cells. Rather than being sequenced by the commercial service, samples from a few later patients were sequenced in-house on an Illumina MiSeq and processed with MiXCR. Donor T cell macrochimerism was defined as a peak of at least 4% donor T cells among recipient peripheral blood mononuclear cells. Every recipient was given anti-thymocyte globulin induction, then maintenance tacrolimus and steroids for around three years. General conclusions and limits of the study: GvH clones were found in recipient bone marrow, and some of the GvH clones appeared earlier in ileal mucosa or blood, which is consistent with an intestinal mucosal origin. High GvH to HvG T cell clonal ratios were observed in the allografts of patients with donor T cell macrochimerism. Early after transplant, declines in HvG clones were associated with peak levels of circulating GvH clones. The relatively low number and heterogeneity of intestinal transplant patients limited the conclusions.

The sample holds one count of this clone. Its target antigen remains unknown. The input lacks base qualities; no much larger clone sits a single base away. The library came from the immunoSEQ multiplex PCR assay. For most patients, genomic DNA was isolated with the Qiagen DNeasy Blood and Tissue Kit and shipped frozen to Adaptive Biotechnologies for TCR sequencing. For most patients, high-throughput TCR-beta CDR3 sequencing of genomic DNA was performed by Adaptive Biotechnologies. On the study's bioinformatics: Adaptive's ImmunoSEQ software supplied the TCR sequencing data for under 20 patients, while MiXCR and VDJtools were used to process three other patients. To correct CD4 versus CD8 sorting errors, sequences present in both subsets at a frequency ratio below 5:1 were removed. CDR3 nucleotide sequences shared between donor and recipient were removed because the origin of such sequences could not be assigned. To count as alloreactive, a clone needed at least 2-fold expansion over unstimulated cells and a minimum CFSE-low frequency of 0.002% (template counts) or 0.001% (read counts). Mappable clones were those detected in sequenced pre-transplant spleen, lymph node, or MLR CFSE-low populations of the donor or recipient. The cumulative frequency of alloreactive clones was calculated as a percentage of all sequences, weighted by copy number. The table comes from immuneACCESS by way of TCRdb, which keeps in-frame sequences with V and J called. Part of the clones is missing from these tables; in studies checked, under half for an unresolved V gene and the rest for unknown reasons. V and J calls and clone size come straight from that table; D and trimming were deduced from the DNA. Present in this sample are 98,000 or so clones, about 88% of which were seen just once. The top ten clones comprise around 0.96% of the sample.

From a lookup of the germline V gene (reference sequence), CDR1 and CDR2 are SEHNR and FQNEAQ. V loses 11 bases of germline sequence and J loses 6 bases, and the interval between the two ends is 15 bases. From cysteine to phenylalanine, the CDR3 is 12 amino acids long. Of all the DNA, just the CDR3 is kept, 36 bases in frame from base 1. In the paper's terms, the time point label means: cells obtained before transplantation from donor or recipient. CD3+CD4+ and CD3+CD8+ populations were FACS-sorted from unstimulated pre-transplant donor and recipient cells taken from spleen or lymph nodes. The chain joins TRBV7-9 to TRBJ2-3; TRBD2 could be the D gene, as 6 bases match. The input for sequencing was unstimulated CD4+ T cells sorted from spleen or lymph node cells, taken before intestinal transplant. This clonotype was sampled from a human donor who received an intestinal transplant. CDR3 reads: CAARGISDTQYF. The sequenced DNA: TGTGCCGCCCGCGGGATCTCGGATACGCAGTATTTT.